The source of this T cell receptor beta chain is a study of T cell changes during pregnancy in multiple sclerosis. V was pared by 4 bases and J by 3 bases, with 18 bases of the junction left unmatched. This CDR3 is 18 amino acids long. The germline gives CDR1 SGHNT, CDR2 YYREEE (reference sequence). This clone was counted once. Only in-frame clones appear in the TCRdb table, and some are missing; sequencing was by immunoSEQ multiplex PCR. The data show approximately 30,000 clones, 87% seen once. The sample was CD8+ T cells from peripheral blood mononuclear cells, taken in the first trimester of pregnancy. The V call is TRBV5-4, the J call TRBJ2-5, with TRBD2 matching 7 bases. The sequence came from a female donor with multiple sclerosis, enrolled in a pregnancy study. Written as DNA, the CDR3 is TGTGCCAGCAGCGCGACCCCCAGGGAGAGGGAGGGTGAAGAGACCCAGTACTTC. This translates into CASSATPREREGEETQYF.